The 9 T cell receptor beta chains given below trace back to one sample, sequenced in a study of response to subunit inactivated influenza vaccine. TCRdb redid the calling of the RT-PCR reads with MiXCR, one entry per CDR3 protein. The sample has hundreds of thousands of distinct CDR3 sequences, 7.5% to 8.5% seen once. Sequences were derived from PBMCs from blood, sampled roughly 24 months after vaccination. These receptors all stem from a man aged 50 to 69 who received an inactivated influenza vaccine.

This clonotype has ten or more counts. The V call is TRBV27, the J call TRBJ2-3, with no clear D. V shed 5 bases and J shed 1 base, with 10 bases lying between them. The germline V gene has CDR1 MNHEY and CDR2 SMNVEV (reference sequence). This CDR3 has 14 residues. The CDR3 bases are TGTGCCAGCAGTCCTATTGCGGGCACAGATACGCAGTATTTT. This codes for CASSPIAGTDTQYF.

This clonotype was observed a handful of times. This chain uses TRBV27 with TRBJ2-1; tentative D call: TRBD2 (6 bases). Trimming removed 2 bases from V and 6 bases from J, with 26 bases in between. This CDR3 region has 19 residues. Germline V gene data show CDR1 as MNHEY and CDR2 as SMNVEV (reference sequence). The CDR3 loop reads CASSLSPGTSLSYPNEQFF. The DNA of the CDR3 is TGTGCCAGCAGTTTAAGCCCCGGGACTTCTCTCTCATACCCCAATGAGCAGTTCTTC.

This clonotype has at least ten counts. This sequence joins TRBV12-3 or TRBV12-4 and TRBJ1-5; D perhaps matches TRBD1 (6 bases). V was trimmed by 6 bases and J by 7 bases, leaving 16 bases between them. The CDR3 totals 14 residues. Written as DNA, the CDR3 is TGTGCCAGCAGAATGGGAACAGGGAGCCAGCCCCAGCATTTT. Protein: CASRMGTGSQPQHF.

This clonotype has at least ten counts. The rearrangement joins TRBV29-1 to TRBJ2-7; TRBD1 matches 10 bases. The CDR3 length is 14 residues. Per germline, CDR1 SQVTM and CDR2 ANQGSEA. Losses at the gene ends were 3 bases for V and 7 bases for J; bases not matched to a gene: 9. The CDR3 DNA reads as TGCAGCGTTGACGTGCCGGGACAGGGGTGGGAGCAGTACTTC. It codes for CSVDVPGQGWEQYF.

J is TRBJ2-7 and V is TRBV24-1; no clear D gene. V lost 3 bases, J lost 2 bases, and 10 bases lay in between. The CDR3 loop spans 14 amino acids. The V gene's germline CDR1 is KGHDR and CDR2 SFDVKD. The CDR3 sequence is CATSDRNRAYEQYF. CDR3 nucleotide sequence: TGTGCCACCAGTGATCGAAACAGAGCCTACGAGCAGTACTTC.

This clonotype was observed a few times. The chain's CDR3 is CASSLIRTGGKANYGYTF. CDR3 nucleotides: TGTGCCAGCAGCTTAATTCGAACAGGGGGCAAAGCTAACTATGGCTACACCTTC. V usage is TRBV11-2 and J usage is TRBJ1-2; 9 bases map to TRBD1. This CDR3 has 18 amino acids. The trim removed 2 bases at V and 0 bases at J, leaving 10 bases unmatched. Germline V gives CDR1 SGHAT, CDR2 FQNNGV.

This clonotype was recorded many times. The genes are TRBV7-8 and TRBJ2-1; a weak D match, TRBD2 (5 bases). Between the trimmed V and J ends, which lost 2 bases and 3 bases, there was a span of 11 bases. Germline loops: CDR1 SGHVS, CDR2 FQNEAQ. The CDR3 covers 15 residues. The CDR3 DNA sequence: TGTGCCAGCAGCTTAAAGATAGCGTTCTACAATGAGCAGTTCTTC. As protein: CASSLKIAFYNEQFF.

This clonotype showed up just a few times. This chain links TRBV28 with TRBJ2-3, with 10 nucleotides matching TRBD2. Germline CDR1 reads MDHEN; CDR2 reads SYDVKM. The V segment lost 2 bases and the J segment 1 base; nucleotides outside the gene matches: 3. The CDR3 length is 16 residues. The CDR3 loop is CASSLELAGRTDTQYF. The CDR3 DNA reads as TGTGCCAGCAGTTTAGAACTAGCGGGACGCACAGATACGCAGTATTTT.

This clonotype was observed a handful of times. V gene TRBV20-1 combines with J gene TRBJ2-7; TRBD1 or TRBD2 may be the D gene (6 bases each). This CDR3 has 13 residues. Trimming left V 6 bases short and J 4 bases short, with 16 bases between. The germline CDR1 and CDR2 sequences are DFQATT and SNEGSKA (reference sequence). Written as DNA, the CDR3 is TGCAGTGCCCTAAGCCAGGGGACTTACGAGCAGTACTTC. It translates to CSALSQGTYEQYF.